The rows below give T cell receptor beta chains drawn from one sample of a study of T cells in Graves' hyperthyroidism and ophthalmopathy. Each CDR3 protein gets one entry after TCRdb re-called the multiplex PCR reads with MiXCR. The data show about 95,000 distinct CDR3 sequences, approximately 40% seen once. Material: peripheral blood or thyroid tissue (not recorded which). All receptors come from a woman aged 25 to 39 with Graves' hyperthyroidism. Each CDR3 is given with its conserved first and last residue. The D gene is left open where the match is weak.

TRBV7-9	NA	CASSPRSPNYGYTF
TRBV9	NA	CASMGGVSSYEQYF
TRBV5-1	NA	CASSGDYEQYF
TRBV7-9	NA	CASSLIIAGAGQEQYF
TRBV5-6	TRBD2	CASSPGLAGPYEQYF
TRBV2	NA	CASELGSPYEQYF
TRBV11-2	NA	CASSSGPFGEQYF
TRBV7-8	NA	CASSVEGGIYEQYF
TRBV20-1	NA	CSAREGYGCTF
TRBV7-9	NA	CASSRAPSGANVLTF
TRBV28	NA	CASNGAETTYEQYF
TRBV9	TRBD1	CASSATGGGRAFF
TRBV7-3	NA	CASSLTGARTEAFF
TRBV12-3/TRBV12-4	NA	CASSFGQLNTEAFF
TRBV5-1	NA	CASSLDRIGGGSPLHF
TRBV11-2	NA	CASSLWQDSYEQYF
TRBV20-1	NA	CSASRVENTIYF
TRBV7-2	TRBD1	CASSSWTGGVNQPQHF
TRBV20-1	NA	CSARKGTLTDTQYF